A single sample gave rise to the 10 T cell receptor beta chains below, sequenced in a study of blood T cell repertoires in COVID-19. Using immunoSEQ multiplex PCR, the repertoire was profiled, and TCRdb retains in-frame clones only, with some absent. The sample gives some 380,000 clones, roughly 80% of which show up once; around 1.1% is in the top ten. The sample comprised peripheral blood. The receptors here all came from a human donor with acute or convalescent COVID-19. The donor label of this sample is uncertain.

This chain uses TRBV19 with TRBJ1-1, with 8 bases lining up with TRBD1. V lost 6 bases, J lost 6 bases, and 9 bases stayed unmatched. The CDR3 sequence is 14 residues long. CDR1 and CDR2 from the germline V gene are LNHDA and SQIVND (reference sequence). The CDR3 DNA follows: TGTGCCAGTAGACGACAGGGGAATTTAGCTGAAGCTTTCTTT. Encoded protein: CASRRQGNLAEAFF.

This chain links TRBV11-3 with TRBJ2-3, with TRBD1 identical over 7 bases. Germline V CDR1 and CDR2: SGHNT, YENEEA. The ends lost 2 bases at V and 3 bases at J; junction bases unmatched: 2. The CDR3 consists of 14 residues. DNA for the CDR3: TGTGCCAGCAGCTTAAACAGGGGTACAGATACGCAGTATTTT. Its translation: CASSLNRGTDTQYF.

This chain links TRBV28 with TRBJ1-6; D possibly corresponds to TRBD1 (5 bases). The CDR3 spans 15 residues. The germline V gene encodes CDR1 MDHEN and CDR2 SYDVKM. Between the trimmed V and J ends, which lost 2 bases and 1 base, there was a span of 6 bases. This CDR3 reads CASSLQGSYNSPLHF. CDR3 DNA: TGTGCCAGCAGTTTACAGGGTTCCTATAATTCACCCCTCCACTTT. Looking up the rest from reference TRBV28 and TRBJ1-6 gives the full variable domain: DVKVTQSSRYLVKRTGEKVFLECVQDMDHENMFWYRQDPGLGLRLIYFSYDVKMKEKGDIPEGYSVSREKKERFSLILESASTNQTSMYLCASSLQGSYNSPLHFGNGTRLTVT.

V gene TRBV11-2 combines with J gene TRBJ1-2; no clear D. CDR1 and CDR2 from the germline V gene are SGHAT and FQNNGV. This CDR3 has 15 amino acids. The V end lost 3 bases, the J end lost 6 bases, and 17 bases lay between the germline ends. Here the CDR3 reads CASSFPDGLGDGYTF. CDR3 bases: TGTGCCAGCAGCTTTCCGGACGGACTAGGCGATGGCTACACCTTC.

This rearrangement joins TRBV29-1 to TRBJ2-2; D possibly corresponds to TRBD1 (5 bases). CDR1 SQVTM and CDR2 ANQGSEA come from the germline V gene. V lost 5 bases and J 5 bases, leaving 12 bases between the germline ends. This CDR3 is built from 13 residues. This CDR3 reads CSVIYRLTGELFF. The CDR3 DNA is TGCAGCGTTATCTACAGGCTGACCGGGGAGCTGTTTTTT.

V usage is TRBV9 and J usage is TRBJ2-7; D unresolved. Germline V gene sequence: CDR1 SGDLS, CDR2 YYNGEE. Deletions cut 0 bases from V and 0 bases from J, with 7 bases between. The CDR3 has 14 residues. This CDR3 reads CASSVGGLSYEQYF. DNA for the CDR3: TGTGCCAGCAGCGTAGGCGGCCTCTCCTACGAGCAGTACTTC.

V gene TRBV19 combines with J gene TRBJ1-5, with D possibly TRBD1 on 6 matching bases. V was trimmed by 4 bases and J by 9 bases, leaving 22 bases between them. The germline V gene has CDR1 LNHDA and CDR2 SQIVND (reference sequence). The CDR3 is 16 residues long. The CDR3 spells CASSTVQQGGRRPQHF. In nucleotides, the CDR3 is TGTGCCAGTAGTACCGTACAACAGGGTGGGAGAAGGCCCCAGCATTTT.

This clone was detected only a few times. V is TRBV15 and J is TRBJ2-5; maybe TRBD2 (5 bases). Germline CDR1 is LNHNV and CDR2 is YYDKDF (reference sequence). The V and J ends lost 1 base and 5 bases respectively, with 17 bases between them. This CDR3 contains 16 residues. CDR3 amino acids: CATSRVGTSRGETQYF. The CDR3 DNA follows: TGTGCCACCAGCAGAGTGGGAACAAGCCGAGGGGAGACCCAGTACTTC. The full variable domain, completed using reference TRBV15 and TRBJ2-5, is DAMVIQNPRYQVTQFGKPVTLSCSQTLNHNVMYWYQQKSSQAPKLLFHYYDKDFNNEADTPDNFQSRRPNTSFCFLDIRSPGLGDTAMYLCATSRVGTSRGETQYFGPGTRLLVL.

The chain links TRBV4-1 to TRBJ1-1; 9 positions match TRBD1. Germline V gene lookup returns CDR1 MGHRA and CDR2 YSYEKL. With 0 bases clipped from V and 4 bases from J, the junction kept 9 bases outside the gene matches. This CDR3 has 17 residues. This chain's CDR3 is CASSQDPGTGRGTEAFF. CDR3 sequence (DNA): TGCGCCAGCAGCCAAGATCCGGGGACAGGGAGAGGCACTGAAGCTTTCTTT.

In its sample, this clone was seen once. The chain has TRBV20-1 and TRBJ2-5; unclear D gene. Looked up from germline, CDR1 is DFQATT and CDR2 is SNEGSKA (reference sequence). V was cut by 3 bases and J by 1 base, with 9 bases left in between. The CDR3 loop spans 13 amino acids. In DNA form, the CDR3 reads TGCAGTGCTAGTAGCAACTTCCAAGAGACCCAGTACTTC. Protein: CSASSNFQETQYF.